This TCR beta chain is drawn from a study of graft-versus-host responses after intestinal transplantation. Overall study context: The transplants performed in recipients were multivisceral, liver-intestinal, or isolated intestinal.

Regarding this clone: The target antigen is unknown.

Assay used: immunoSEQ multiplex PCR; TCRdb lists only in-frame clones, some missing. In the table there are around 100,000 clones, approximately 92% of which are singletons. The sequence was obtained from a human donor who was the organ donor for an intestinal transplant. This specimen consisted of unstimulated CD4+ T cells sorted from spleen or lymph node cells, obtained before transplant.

The CDR3: CASSFYRVGTDTQYF. The CDR3 DNA reads TGTGCCAGCAGCTTTTACAGGGTGGGCACAGATACGCAGTATTTT. This chain joins TRBV5-6 and TRBJ2-3; perhaps TRBD1 as D (6 bases). The CDR3 has 15 amino acids. Germline V gives CDR1 SGHDT, CDR2 YYEEEE. V gave up 2 bases and J gave up 1 base, with 11 bases separating them.